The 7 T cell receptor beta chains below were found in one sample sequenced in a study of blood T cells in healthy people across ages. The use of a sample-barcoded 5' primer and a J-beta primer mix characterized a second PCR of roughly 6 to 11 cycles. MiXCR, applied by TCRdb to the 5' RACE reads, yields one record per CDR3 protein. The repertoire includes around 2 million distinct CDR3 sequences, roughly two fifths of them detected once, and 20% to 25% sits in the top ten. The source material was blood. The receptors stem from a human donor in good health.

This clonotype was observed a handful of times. CDR3 DNA: TGCAGTGCTAACCCGCCCGGGGGGAGGGAAGATAATCAGCCCCAGCATTTT. Its translation is CSANPPGGREDNQPQHF. This chain joins TRBV20-1 and TRBJ1-5; tentative D call: TRBD1 (5 bases). The germline V gene has CDR1 DFQATT and CDR2 SNEGSKA (reference sequence). The CDR3 runs to 17 residues. Trimming took off 4 bases at V and 4 bases at J, with 23 bases between the two ends.

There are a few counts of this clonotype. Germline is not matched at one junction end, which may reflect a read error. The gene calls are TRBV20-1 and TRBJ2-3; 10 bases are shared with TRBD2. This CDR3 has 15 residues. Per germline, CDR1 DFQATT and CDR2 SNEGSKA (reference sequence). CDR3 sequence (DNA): TGCAGTGCTAGAACTAGCGGGACATCCACAGATCCGCAGTATTTT. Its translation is CSARTSGTSTDPQYF.

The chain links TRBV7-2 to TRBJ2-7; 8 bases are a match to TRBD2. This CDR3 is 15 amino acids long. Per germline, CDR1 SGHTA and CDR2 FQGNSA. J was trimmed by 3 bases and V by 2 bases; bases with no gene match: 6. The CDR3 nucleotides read TGTGCCAGCAGCTTAATGGGACTAGGCATCTACGAGCAGTACTTC. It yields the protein CASSLMGLGIYEQYF.

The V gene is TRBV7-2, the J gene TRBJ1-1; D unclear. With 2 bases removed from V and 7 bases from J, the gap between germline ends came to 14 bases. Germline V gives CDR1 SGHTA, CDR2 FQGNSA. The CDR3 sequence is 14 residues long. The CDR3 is CASSLSPAEGEAFF. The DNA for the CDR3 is TGTGCCAGCAGCTTATCCCCCGCTGAGGGTGAAGCTTTCTTT.

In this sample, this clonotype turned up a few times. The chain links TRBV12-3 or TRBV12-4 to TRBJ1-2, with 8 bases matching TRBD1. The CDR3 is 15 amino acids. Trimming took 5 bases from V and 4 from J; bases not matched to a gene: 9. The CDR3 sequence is CASSLQGQEFYGYTF. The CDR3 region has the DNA TGTGCCAGCAGTCTACAGGGACAGGAGTTCTATGGCTACACCTTC.

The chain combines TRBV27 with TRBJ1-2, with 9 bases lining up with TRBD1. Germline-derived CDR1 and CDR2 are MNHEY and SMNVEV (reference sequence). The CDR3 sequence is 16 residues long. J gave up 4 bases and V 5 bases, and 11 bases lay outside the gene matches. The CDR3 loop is CASSPNRGRFRYGYTF. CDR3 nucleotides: TGTGCCAGCAGTCCCAACAGGGGGCGGTTTCGCTATGGCTACACCTTC.

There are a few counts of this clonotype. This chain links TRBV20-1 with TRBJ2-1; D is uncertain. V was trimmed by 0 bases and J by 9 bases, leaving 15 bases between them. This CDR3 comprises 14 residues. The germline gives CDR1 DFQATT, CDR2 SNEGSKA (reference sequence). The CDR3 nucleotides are TGCAGTGCTAGAGATTTGGCCCTCGACCGTGAGCAGTTCTTC. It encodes CSARDLALDREQFF.